Sequencing of this TCR beta chain was carried out in a study of blood T cell repertoires in COVID-19. Overall study: T cells, B-cell-depleted T cells, or PBMCs supplied cDNA or gDNA.

Using immunoSEQ multiplex PCR, the repertoire was profiled, and TCRdb retains in-frame clones only, with some absent. The table lists 140,000 to 150,000 clones, around 87% of them singletons. The CDR3 loop spans 17 amino acids. The ends lost 4 bases at V and 4 bases at J; junction bases unmatched: 17. CDR1 is SGHTS and CDR2 is YDEGEE in the germline V gene. Sample: peripheral blood. The chain uses TRBV5-8 and TRBJ2-7; 7 bases fit TRBD2. The sequence derives from a man older than 75 with acute or convalescent COVID-19. For the CDR3, the DNA is TGTGCCAGCAGCCGGAGGTGGGGCGGGAGTTCCAGTTACGAGCAGTACTTC. Residues: CASSRRWGGSSSYEQYF.